This entry concerns a single T cell receptor beta chain. Which antigen it targets is not known. Base qualities are not at hand, and no much larger clone is one base apart. The sample's treatment or condition label is to be understood as: 19 received Ad26.COV2.S at low or high dose, single or two shots; a few received placebo; per-sample allocation not given. Repertoires of vaccine and placebo recipients were sequenced from samples collected on day 63 after the first injection. Between 29 July and 7 August 2020, Cohort 1b enrolled about 27 adults aged 18-55 years at one site in Boston, USA. As a vaccine, Ad26.COV2.S was a replication-incompetent adenovirus type 26 vector that expressed a prefusion-stabilized SARS-CoV-2 spike protein derived from the original Wuhan strain. These data belong to a study of Ad26.COV2.S vaccination and SARS-CoV-2 variants (dated by TCRdb to about 2021). A note on the overall study: Donors in the vaccine arm were drawn from COV1001, a phase I-IIa trial of Ad26.COV2.S in healthy adults that was multicentre, randomized, double-blind and placebo-controlled. Throughout the experiments and outcome assessment, investigators stayed blinded to trial group allocation. Trial participants were randomized into five groups of five, in which low-dose or high-dose Ad26.COV2.S was given once or twice, or placebo was given on both occasions. Ad26.COV2.S was administered intramuscularly at 5 x 10^10 or 1 x 10^11 viral particles, either as a single shot or as two shots given 56 days apart. TCRbeta repertoire sequencing served as the tool for gauging how specific and how broad the SARS-CoV-2-reactive T cell receptors were following Ad26.COV2.S vaccination. A total of 32 samples were included in the TCR-sequenced set, comprising around 19 Ad26.COV2.S vaccine recipients, 5 placebo recipients and 8 SARS-CoV-2 convalescent individuals.

The research as a whole found: Vaccine and placebo recipients had comparable non-spike TCR breadth, which fits with the vaccine containing only spike. Comparing responses between vaccine doses or regimens was not something the study was powered to do. The authors noted that total T cell responses may have been underestimated by the TCR breadth and depth analyses. Spike-specific TCR breadth was higher in Ad26.COV2.S recipients than in placebo recipients (P = 0.0014). Substantial breadth of spike-specific CD8+ and CD4+ T cell responses was reported after vaccination.

TCRbeta CDR3 regions were sequenced with the immunoSEQ Assay. After extraction, genomic DNA underwent amplification by bias-controlled multiplex PCR, followed by high-throughput sequencing. As for the original processing: Collapsing and filtering of sequences were performed to quantify the absolute abundance of each unique TCRbeta CDR3 region. T cell fraction was estimated by normalization of TCRbeta template counts to usable DNA, with usable DNA being measured through amplification of reference genes present in all nucleated cells. Repertoire TCRs were annotated as SARS-CoV-2-specific by exact matching of V gene, CDR3 amino acid sequence and J gene to a known reactive TCR set. The reference SARS-CoV-2 TCR set was obtained from MIRA and was filtered for enrichment in COVID-19-positive ImmuneCODE repertoires, whereby public or cross-reactive TCRs were removed. Drawing on the MIRA antigens, annotated TCRs were analysed further at the level of specific ORF or position within ORF. Depth was the summed frequency of annotated unique rearrangements, while breadth was defined as annotated unique rearrangements over total unique productive rearrangements. Group comparisons of TCR breadth used two-sided Wilcoxon rank-sum tests. Sourced from immuneACCESS, this table was stored by TCRdb with only in-frame sequences that have V and J called. A share of the clones is absent; for the studies checked, an unresolved V gene accounts for under half, and the remainder has no known explanation. V, J and clone size are those of that table, while D and trimming were read from the DNA. For this sample the table gives about 320,000 clones, of which about 82% were detected only once. Around 2% of the sample is in the top ten clones.

This clonotype was obtained from a person aged 18-65 years who received the Ad26.COV2.S COVID-19 vaccine or a placebo. The material sequenced was peripheral blood, taken in a trial of Ad26.COV2.S vaccine versus placebo.

The DNA sequence reads TGTGCCAGCATAAGACAGGGAAACACCGGGGAGCTGTTTTTT. Its protein product is CASIRQGNTGELFF. This chain is built from TRBV28 and TRBJ2-2; TRBD1 lines up with 7 middle nucleotides. V trim: 7 bases; J trim: 2 bases; unmatched bases: 4. For CDR1 and CDR2, the germline V gene lists MDHEN and SYDVKM. From its cysteine to its phenylalanine, the CDR3 spans 14 amino acids. Only the CDR3 portion is preserved as DNA: 42 bases, with reading frame beginning at the first base.